This passage covers 15 T cell receptor beta chains from one sample sequenced in a study of OX40 agonist ivuxolimab in advanced cancers. Some clones are missing from TCRdb's copy, which holds only in-frame ones; the method was immunoSEQ multiplex PCR. The profile shows 71,000 or so clones, 93% of them singletons. The sequencing used CD4+ or CD8+ T cells sorted from blood, collected in a trial of the OX40 agonist ivuxolimab. Receptors originate from an adult with an advanced solid tumor such as melanoma, head and neck, liver or kidney cancer.

The chain has TRBV5-6 and TRBJ2-3; weak D call: TRBD2 (5 bases). Germline-derived CDR1 and CDR2 are SGHDT and YYEEEE. Deletions cut 5 bases from V and 4 bases from J, with 14 bases between. CDR3 size: 14 residues. DNA of the CDR3: TGTGCCAGCAGTTATGGCGACGGGGCAGATACGCAGTATTTT. It translates to CASSYGDGADTQYF.

The chain is built from TRBV23-1 and TRBJ1-3; D not resolved. TRBV23-1 is an ORF, with its function uncertain. Trimming took off 0 bases at V and 0 bases at J, with 9 bases between the two ends. The CDR3 covers 16 residues. CDR3 protein: CASSQSSRYSGNTIYF. CDR3 coding DNA: TGCGCCAGCAGTCAATCTTCCAGGTACTCTGGAAACACCATATATTTT.

This chain connects TRBV30 to TRBJ2-2; no definite D call. The length of the CDR3 is 13 residues. CDR1 and CDR2 from the germline V gene are GTSNPN and SVGIG (reference sequence). Trimming took off 0 bases at V and 4 bases at J, with 6 bases between the two ends. The CDR3 sequence: CAWSVGPTGELFF. In DNA, the CDR3 is TGTGCCTGGAGTGTAGGGCCCACCGGGGAGCTGTTTTTT.

The chain uses TRBV27 and TRBJ2-7; possibly TRBD1 for D (6 bases). Germline V CDR1 and CDR2: MNHEY, SMNVEV (reference sequence). V lost 8 bases, J lost 4 bases, and 15 bases lay in between. The CDR3 spans 13 residues. This CDR3 reads CASGVGDNYEQYF. As DNA, the CDR3 is TGTGCCAGCGGCGTAGGGGACAATTACGAGCAGTACTTC.

The genes are TRBV27 and TRBJ2-7, with D perhaps being TRBD1 or TRBD2 (5 bases each). The CDR3 length is 16 residues. V was cut by 2 bases and J by 2 bases, with 16 bases left in between. Germline V lookup: CDR1 MNHEY, CDR2 SMNVEV (reference sequence). The CDR3, as DNA: TGTGCCAGCAGTTTAGGCCAACCGGGGCCCGCCTACGAGCAGTACTTC. Its protein product is CASSLGQPGPAYEQYF.

Written as DNA, the CDR3 is TGTGCCAGCAGTTACTCGCCGACGGTCAACACTGAAGCTTTCTTT. Amino acids: CASSYSPTVNTEAFF. The chain joins TRBV6-5 to TRBJ1-1; unclear D gene. The CDR3 contains 15 residues. The ends were cut back, 0 bases at V and 2 bases at J, with 10 bases in the middle. Germline V gene sequence: CDR1 MNHEY, CDR2 SVGAGI.

The V and J genes are TRBV2 and TRBJ1-2; weak D call: TRBD1 (6 bases). The CDR3 has 16 residues. Trimming took off 0 bases at V and 2 bases at J, with 13 bases between the two ends. Germline CDR1 SNHLY, CDR2 FYNNEI. For the CDR3, the DNA is TGTGCCAGCAGTGAAGCAAGGGGGAGCAAGAACTATGGCTACACCTTC. Its translation: CASSEARGSKNYGYTF. Full variable domain (missing parts from reference TRBV2 and TRBJ1-2): EPEVTQTPSHQVTQMGQEVILRCVPISNHLYFYWYRQILGQKVEFLVSFYNNEISEKSEIFDDQFSVERPDGSNFTLKIRSTKLEDSAMYFCASSEARGSKNYGYTFGSGTRLTVV.

The chain couples TRBV6-5 to TRBJ2-7; D is unclear. The length of the CDR3 is 14 residues. Germline V lookup: CDR1 MNHEY, CDR2 SVGAGI. Trimming pared 0 bases from V and 6 bases from J, leaving 12 bases between. CDR3 sequence reads: CASSYSPKWGEQYF. Written as DNA, the CDR3 is TGTGCCAGCAGTTACTCGCCGAAATGGGGCGAGCAGTACTTC.

The rearrangement links TRBV9 to TRBJ1-2, with TRBD1 as a possible D gene (6 bases). Looked up from germline, CDR1 is SGDLS and CDR2 is YYNGEE. The CDR3 sequence is 16 residues long. The ends were cut back, 0 bases at V and 6 bases at J, with 18 bases in the middle. CDR3 DNA sequence: TGTGCCAGCAGCGTAGGGCCGGACAGACCGGAGCATGGCTACACCTTC. Its translation: CASSVGPDRPEHGYTF.

This clone was counted once. The chain is built from TRBV4-1 and TRBJ2-7, with D maybe TRBD2 (5 bases). Germline loops: CDR1 MGHRA, CDR2 YSYEKL. V dropped 0 bases and J dropped 0 bases, with 12 bases sitting between them. This CDR3 comprises 16 residues. The CDR3 sequence is CASSQEVGGLSYEQYF. The CDR3 nucleotides are TGCGCCAGCAGCCAAGAAGTGGGCGGACTCTCCTACGAGCAGTACTTC.

This chain links TRBV2 with TRBJ2-1, with D possibly TRBD2 on 6 matching bases. CDR3 length: 16 residues. Trimming cost V 8 bases and J 1 base, with 18 bases left between them. Germline V gene lookup returns CDR1 SNHLY and CDR2 FYNNEI. CDR3 region: CASLAQGGLSYNEQFF. CDR3 sequence (DNA): TGTGCCAGCTTAGCTCAGGGAGGTCTTTCCTACAATGAGCAGTTCTTC.

The chain recombines TRBV9 with TRBJ2-5; possibly TRBD2 for D (5 bases). CDR3 length: 13 residues. Germline V gives CDR1 SGDLS, CDR2 YYNGEE. Trimming cost V 7 bases and J 3 bases, with 13 bases left between them. The chain's CDR3 is CASDSGFKETQYF. The CDR3 DNA sequence: TGTGCCAGCGACTCGGGGTTTAAAGAGACCCAGTACTTC.

The V and J genes are TRBV11-2 and TRBJ2-7, with 8 bases fitting TRBD1. This CDR3 is built from 15 residues. The germline gives CDR1 SGHAT, CDR2 FQNNGV. V was pared by 2 bases and J by 1 base, with 4 bases of the junction left unmatched. CDR3 residues: CASSLRTGFSYEQYF. The CDR3 region has the DNA TGTGCCAGCAGCTTAAGGACAGGGTTTTCCTACGAGCAGTACTTC.

The chain combines TRBV5-1 with TRBJ2-2, with 12 bases fitting TRBD2. The CDR3 is 17 residues long. The V and J ends lost 0 bases and 7 bases, in that order; junction bases with no gene match: 7. The germline gives CDR1 SGHRS, CDR2 YFSETQ. The CDR3 sequence: CASSLETSGRFGGELFF. The DNA for the CDR3 is TGCGCCAGCAGCTTGGAGACTAGCGGGAGATTTGGCGGGGAGCTGTTTTTT.

This chain links TRBV18 with TRBJ2-3; TRBD2 agrees at 10 bases. Germline CDR1 reads KGHSH; CDR2 reads LQKENI. The V segment lost 0 bases and the J segment 1 base; nucleotides outside the gene matches: 10. This CDR3 contains 19 residues. This CDR3 is CASSPPASGGAPGTDTQYF. CDR3 DNA: TGTGCCAGCTCACCACCAGCCAGCGGGGGGGCCCCCGGCACAGATACGCAGTATTTT. The variable domain in full, completed from reference TRBV18 and TRBJ2-3, reads NAGVMQNPRHLVRRRGQEARLRCSPMKGHSHVYWYRQLPEEGLKFMVYLQKENIIDESGMPKERFSAEFPKEGPSILRIQQVVRGDSAAYFCASSPPASGGAPGTDTQYFGPGTRLTVL.